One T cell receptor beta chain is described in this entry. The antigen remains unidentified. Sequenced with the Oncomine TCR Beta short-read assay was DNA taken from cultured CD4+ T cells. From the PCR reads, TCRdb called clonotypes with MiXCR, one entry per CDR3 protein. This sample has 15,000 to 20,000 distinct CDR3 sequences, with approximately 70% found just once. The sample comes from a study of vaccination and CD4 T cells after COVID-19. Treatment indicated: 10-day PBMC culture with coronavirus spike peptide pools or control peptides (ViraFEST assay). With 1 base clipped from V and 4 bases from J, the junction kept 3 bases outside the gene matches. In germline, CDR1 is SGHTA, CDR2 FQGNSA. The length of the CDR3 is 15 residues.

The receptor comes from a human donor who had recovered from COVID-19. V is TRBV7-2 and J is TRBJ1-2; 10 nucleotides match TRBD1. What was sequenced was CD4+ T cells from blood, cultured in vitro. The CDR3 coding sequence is TGTGCCAGCAGCTTAGGAGGGACAGGGGCCTATGGCTACACCTTC. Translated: CASSLGGTGAYGYTF.